This record concerns one T cell receptor beta chain sequence. CDR1 is MNHEY and CDR2 is SMNVEV in the germline V gene (reference sequence). The CDR3 contains 14 residues. Trimming left V 6 bases short and J 0 bases short, with 8 bases between. This sample is drawn from a study of T cells in Graves' hyperthyroidism and ophthalmopathy. Study context: Blood from the periphery was taken at initial diagnosis, before any treatment.

The definition of stable Graves' hyperthyroidism was no ophthalmopathy progression within 18 months. Uncontrolled infections, other autoimmune diseases, pregnancy or lactation led to exclusion of patients. Together with thyroid ultrasound, orbital computed tomography, serum thyroxine and TRAb, clinical symptoms were used for diagnoses. RNA transcripts gave rise to amplified TCR beta CDR3 regions. HTBI primers were employed in a first-round RT-PCR of the TCR CDR3. TCRdb re-called the multiplex PCR reads through MiXCR, storing one row per CDR3 protein. The table includes 650,000 to 750,000 distinct CDR3 sequences, 14% detected once.

The chain carries TRBV27 and TRBJ1-4; unclear D gene. This clonotype was sampled from a woman between 18 and 29 years old with Graves' hyperthyroidism. Sequenced: blood. This CDR3 is CASRGIPTNEKLFF. The CDR3, as DNA: TGTGCCAGCAGAGGGATCCCAACTAATGAAAAACTGTTTTTT.